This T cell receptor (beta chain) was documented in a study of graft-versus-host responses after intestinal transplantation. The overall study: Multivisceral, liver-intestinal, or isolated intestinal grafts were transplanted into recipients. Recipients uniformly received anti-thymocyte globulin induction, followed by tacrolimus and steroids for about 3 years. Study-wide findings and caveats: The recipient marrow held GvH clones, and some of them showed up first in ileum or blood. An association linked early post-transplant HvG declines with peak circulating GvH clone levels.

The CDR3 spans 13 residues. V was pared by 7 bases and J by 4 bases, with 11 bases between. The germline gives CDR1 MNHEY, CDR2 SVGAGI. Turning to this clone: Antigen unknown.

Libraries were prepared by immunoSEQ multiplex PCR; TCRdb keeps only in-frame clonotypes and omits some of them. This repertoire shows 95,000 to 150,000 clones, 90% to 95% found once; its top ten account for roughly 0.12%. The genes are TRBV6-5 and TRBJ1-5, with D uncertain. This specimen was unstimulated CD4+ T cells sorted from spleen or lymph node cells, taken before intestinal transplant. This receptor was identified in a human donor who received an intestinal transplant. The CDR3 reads CASTLGENQPQHF. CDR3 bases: TGTGCCAGCACCCTCGGGGAAAATCAGCCCCAGCATTTT.